This is a list of T cell receptor beta chains from one sample in a study of blood T cell repertoires in COVID-19. Generated by immunoSEQ multiplex PCR, the TCRdb table keeps only in-frame clones and is missing some. The sample consists of about 200,000 clones, 80% to 90% of them appearing once. The sample consisted of peripheral blood. The receptor set was obtained from a middle-aged man with acute or convalescent COVID-19. The conserved cysteine and the conserved F or W are not part of the CDR3 here. The order of the fields is J gene, clone size, V gene, CDR3 protein. Not every row has a clone size; where given, it reads once, few, many or a size class.

>TRBJ1-1|.|TRBV7-9
ASSFAGANAAF
>TRBJ1-1|many|TRBV30
AWMDRGNTEAF
>TRBJ2-7|few|TRBV19
ASSPYGTGLVEQY
>TRBJ1-6|.|TRBV19
ASSPGSGTGGSSPLH
>TRBJ2-1|.|TRBV27
ASSRALNEQF
>TRBJ2-7|.|TRBV19
ASSTGAASSYEQY
>TRBJ2-5|.|TRBV19
ASSPWASARRTQY
>TRBJ2-1|.|TRBV11-3
ASSLTRWDSGDGYNEQF
>TRBJ2-7|.|TRBV9
ASSVAGEGYEQY
>TRBJ2-7|once|TRBV5-1
ASSFTGLTEQY
>TRBJ1-3|.|TRBV6-2/TRBV6-3
ASSTPGNTIY
>TRBJ1-2|.|TRBV5-6
ASSLGGQVAGYT
>TRBJ1-2|.|TRBV20-1
SARDSGYT
>TRBJ2-1|.|TRBV28
ASRNQGASSKNEQF
>TRBJ1-1|.|TRBV5-6
ASSAYSVTEAF
>TRBJ1-2|.|TRBV28
ASSSTDRGRDGYT
>TRBJ2-1|.|TRBV29-1
SAGRGENEQF
>TRBJ1-2|.|TRBV28
ASIGNYGYT
>TRBJ2-5|.|TRBV27
ASSPLRDRGDQETQY
>TRBJ1-5|.|TRBV6-5
ASIRDSLNQPQH
>TRBJ2-5|.|TRBV7-9
ASSLGRGWQETQY
>TRBJ2-5|.|TRBV7-2
ASSRDRASETQY
>TRBJ1-6|once|TRBV5-1
ASSFRDRLLFNSPLH
>TRBJ2-2|.|TRBV27
ASNQLNTGELF
>TRBJ2-3|.|TRBV30
AWSHKGLAGLEQY
>TRBJ1-1|once|TRBV30
AWSSQGDTEAF
>TRBJ1-3|few|TRBV19
ASSPRGDTIY
>TRBJ1-1|.|TRBV6-1
ASSEAASMNTEAF
>TRBJ2-2|.|TRBV21-1
ASSPRQGANRGGELF
>TRBJ1-2|once|TRBV29-1
SVVGHTGTQHYGYT
>TRBJ1-1|once|TRBV12-3/TRBV12-4
ASSYQGNTEAF
>TRBJ1-5|.|TRBV30
AWSPPDRVDQPQH
>TRBJ1-4|.|TRBV5-5
ASSLGAHEKLF
>TRBJ1-3|.|TRBV5-1
ASSSGLDGNTIY
>TRBJ1-3|.|TRBV5-1
ASSLWGTGPLSGNTIY
>TRBJ2-7|.|TRBV19
ASSLSGRVEQY
>TRBJ2-1|once|TRBV7-3
ASSLGAMSYNEQF
>TRBJ2-2|.|TRBV7-3
ASSSSQGAAGELF
>TRBJ2-5|.|TRBV14
ASSPGQGVWETQY
>TRBJ2-3|few|TRBV4-1
ASRPSGGTQTSSTDTQY
>TRBJ2-1|.|TRBV19
ASSIWDTQKPYNEQF
>TRBJ2-6|once|TRBV24-1
ATSDSRVGANVLT
>TRBJ2-7|.|TRBV10-3
ATAGTSGDEQY
>TRBJ2-7|.|TRBV13
ASSIGQGAIEQY
>TRBJ1-2|.|TRBV19
ASSVPSRGILNGYT
>TRBJ1-1|.|TRBV6-6
ASSDPGQGDTEAF
>TRBJ2-7|.|TRBV27
ASSTSGGANEQY
>TRBJ2-7|.|TRBV18
ASSTEGGQPGSYEQY
>TRBJ2-3|.|TRBV7-9
ASSLGALAEDTQY
>TRBJ1-5|.|TRBV6-2/TRBV6-3
ASTYSGSGGVSEPQH
>TRBJ1-5|.|TRBV7-9
ASSPSGVQPQH
>TRBJ1-3|.|TRBV7-2
ASSLDRVGGNTIY
>TRBJ2-1|.|TRBV27
ASSLAPGLAMPHEQF
>TRBJ1-1|.|TRBV4-1
ASSFSQGGNTEAF
>TRBJ2-7|once|TRBV27
ASLRQAPPYEQY
>TRBJ2-3|.|TRBV7-3
ASSKIPTGLTDTQY
>TRBJ2-7|.|TRBV5-1
ASSLGLDSYEQY